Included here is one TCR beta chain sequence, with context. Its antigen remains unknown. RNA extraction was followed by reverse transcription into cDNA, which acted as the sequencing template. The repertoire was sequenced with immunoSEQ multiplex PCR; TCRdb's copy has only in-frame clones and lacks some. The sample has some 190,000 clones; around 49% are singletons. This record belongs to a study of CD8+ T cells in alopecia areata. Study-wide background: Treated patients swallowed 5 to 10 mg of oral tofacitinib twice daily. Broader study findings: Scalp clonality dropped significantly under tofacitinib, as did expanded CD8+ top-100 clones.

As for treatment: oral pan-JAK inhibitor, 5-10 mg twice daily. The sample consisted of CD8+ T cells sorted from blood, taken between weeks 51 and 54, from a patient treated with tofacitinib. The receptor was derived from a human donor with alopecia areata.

The CDR3 region is CASSLVAGGPDTQYF. CDR3 DNA sequence: TGTGCCAGCAGCTTGGTAGCGGGGGGTCCAGATACGCAGTATTTT. The rearrangement uses TRBV5-6 and TRBJ2-3; 10 bases line up with TRBD2. Germline V gene lookup returns CDR1 SGHDT and CDR2 YYEEEE. The V segment lost 0 bases and the J segment 4 bases; nucleotides outside the gene matches: 2. CDR3 length: 15 amino acids.